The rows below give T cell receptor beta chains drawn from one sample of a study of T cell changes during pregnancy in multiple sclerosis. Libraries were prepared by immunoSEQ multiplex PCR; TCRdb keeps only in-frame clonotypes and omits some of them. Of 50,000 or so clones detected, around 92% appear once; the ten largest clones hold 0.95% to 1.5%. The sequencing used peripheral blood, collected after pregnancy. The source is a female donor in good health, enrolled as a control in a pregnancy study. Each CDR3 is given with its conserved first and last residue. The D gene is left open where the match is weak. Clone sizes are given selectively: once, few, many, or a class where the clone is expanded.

CASSHGPGNEQFF	TGCGCCAGCAGCCATGGGCCGGGGAATGAGCAGTTCTTC	.	TRBV4-3	TRBJ2-1	.
CASSQDLRAATNEKLFF	TGTGCCAGCAGCCAAGATCTAAGAGCGGCAACTAATGAAAAACTGTTTTTT	.	TRBV4-2	TRBJ1-4	.
CASSFQRAYEQYF	TGTGCCAGCAGTTTCCAGCGGGCCTACGAGCAGTACTTC	.	TRBV27	TRBJ2-7	.
CASGANGDYGYTF	TGCGCCAGCGGAGCCAACGGAGACTATGGCTACACCTTC	.	TRBV5-1	TRBJ1-2	.
CASSYGGGQPQHF	TGCGCCAGCAGTTATGGGGGGGGTCAGCCCCAGCATTTT	.	TRBV5-1	TRBJ1-5	.
CASSFERASYEQYF	TGTGCCAGCAGCTTTGAGCGGGCCTCCTACGAGCAGTACTTC	.	TRBV7-8	TRBJ2-7	.
CASSLTGTSGTQQFF	TGTGCCAGCAGTCTTACCGGGACTAGCGGGACCCAGCAGTTCTTC	TRBD2	TRBV6-4	TRBJ2-1	.
CASRQGNYGYTF	TGTGCCTCTCGGCAGGGAAACTATGGCTACACCTTC	.	TRBV6-6	TRBJ1-2	.
CASSFPRDGTEAFF	TGTGCCAGCAGTTTCCCTCGGGATGGCACTGAAGCTTTCTTT	.	TRBV28	TRBJ1-1	.
CASKQGDGRVDIQYF	TGTGCCAGCAAACAGGGAGATGGAAGGGTGGACATTCAGTACTTC	.	TRBV6-6	TRBJ2-4	.
CASSSDGQLSNQPQHF	TGTGCCAGCAGCTCCGACGGACAGCTTAGCAATCAGCCCCAGCATTTT	.	TRBV7-9	TRBJ1-5	.
CASRLKEGTEAFF	TGTGCCAGCAGACTAAAGGAGGGCACTGAAGCTTTCTTT	.	TRBV21-1	TRBJ1-1	.
CASSSTRGSYEQYF	TGTGCCAGCAGCTCTACGAGAGGGTCCTACGAGCAGTACTTC	.	TRBV7-6	TRBJ2-7	.
CASSLSEGNYGYTF	TGTGCCAGCAGCTTATCGGAGGGAAACTATGGCTACACCTTC	.	TRBV9	TRBJ1-2	.
CASSIRGGRYEQYF	TGTGCCAGTAGTATCCGAGGGGGTCGCTACGAGCAGTACTTC	.	TRBV19	TRBJ2-7	.
CASSMLVNTGELFF	TGTGCCAGTAGTATGTTAGTGAACACCGGGGAGCTGTTTTTT	.	TRBV19	TRBJ2-2	once
CASSYLAGGSTDTQYF	TGTGCCAGCAGCTACTTAGCGGGGGGGAGCACAGATACGCAGTATTTT	TRBD2	TRBV5-5	TRBJ2-3	.